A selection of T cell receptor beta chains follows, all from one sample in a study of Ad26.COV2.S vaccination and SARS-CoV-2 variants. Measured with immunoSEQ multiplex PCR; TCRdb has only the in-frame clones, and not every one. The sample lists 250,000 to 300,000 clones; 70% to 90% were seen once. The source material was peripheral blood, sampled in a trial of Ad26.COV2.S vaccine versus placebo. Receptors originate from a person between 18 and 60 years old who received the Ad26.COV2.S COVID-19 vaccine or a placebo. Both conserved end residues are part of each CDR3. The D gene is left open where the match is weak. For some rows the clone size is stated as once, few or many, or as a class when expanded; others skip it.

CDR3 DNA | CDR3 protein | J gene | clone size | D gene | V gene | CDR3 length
TGTGCCATCAGTGCTTGGGAGGACACGAACGAGCAGTACTTC | CAISAWEDTNEQYF | TRBJ2-7 | NA | NA | TRBV10-3 | 14
TGTGCCAGCAAGGCGGGAGTAATCTCTGGGGCCAACGTCCTGACTTTC | CASKAGVISGANVLTF | TRBJ2-6 | NA | TRBD2 | TRBV11-2 | 16
TGTGCCAGCGGTCGACGGAACTACGAGCAGTACTTC | CASGRRNYEQYF | TRBJ2-7 | NA | NA | TRBV7-9 | 12
TGTGCCAGCAGCCAGTGGACGGAGGGTGAGCAGTTCTTC | CASSQWTEGEQFF | TRBJ2-1 | once | NA | TRBV3-1/TRBV3-2 | 13
TGTGCCAGCAGCTCGGACAGGGGGCCCGAAAAACTGTTTTTT | CASSSDRGPEKLFF | TRBJ1-4 | NA | TRBD1 | TRBV5-8 | 14
TGTGCCAGTAGGACATTAAACAAAGCGAGGGGCGGCTACACCTTC | CASRTLNKARGGYTF | TRBJ1-2 | NA | NA | TRBV19 | 15
TGTGCCAGCAGCTTCTTTGCAGGAAATGAAAAACTGTTTTTT | CASSFFAGNEKLFF | TRBJ1-4 | once | NA | TRBV7-8 | 14
TGTGCCTGGAGCCCGGGACTAGTTCACAATGAGCAGTTCTTC | CAWSPGLVHNEQFF | TRBJ2-1 | NA | TRBD2 | TRBV30 | 14
TGTGCCAGCAGTAAAGGGATGACTGGAAACACCATATATTTT | CASSKGMTGNTIYF | TRBJ1-3 | NA | NA | TRBV27 | 14
TGTGCCAGCAGCTACGGACAGGGTAATGAAAAACTGTTTTTT | CASSYGQGNEKLFF | TRBJ1-4 | once | TRBD1 | TRBV7-8 | 14
TGTGCCAGCAGTGATAGCTTGGGGGATACGCAGTATTTT | CASSDSLGDTQYF | TRBJ2-3 | NA | NA | TRBV2 | 13
TGTGCCAGCACCCCAGGGGTAGTAAGGGAAAAACTGTTTTTT | CASTPGVVREKLFF | TRBJ1-4 | NA | NA | TRBV2 | 14
TGCGCCAGCAGCCCCGGACAGGGGGCTCGGTATGGCTACACCTTC | CASSPGQGARYGYTF | TRBJ1-2 | NA | TRBD1 | TRBV5-1 | 15
TGTGCCAGCAGCCAAAACCGGGGAGAAGAGACCCAGTACTTC | CASSQNRGEETQYF | TRBJ2-5 | few | NA | TRBV7-9 | 14
TGCGCCAGCAGCTTGGCACCGGGGGTCGCGAATCAAGAGACCCAGTACTTC | CASSLAPGVANQETQYF | TRBJ2-5 | NA | NA | TRBV5-1 | 17
TGCGCCAGCAGCTTAGGTAGCGGACGAGGCAGTGGAGATACGCAGTATTTT | CASSLGSGRGSGDTQYF | TRBJ2-3 | NA | NA | TRBV5-1 | 17
TGTGCCAGCAGTTACGGGGGGGCTGGGCAGCCCCAGCATTTT | CASSYGGAGQPQHF | TRBJ1-5 | NA | NA | TRBV6-5 | 14
TGTGCCAGCAGCCAATCAATAGGCAAAGAGACCCAGTACTTC | CASSQSIGKETQYF | TRBJ2-5 | NA | NA | TRBV16 | 14
TGTGCCAGCAGCGTAGACACCGGGGGACAAGAGACCCAGTACTTC | CASSVDTGGQETQYF | TRBJ2-5 | once | NA | TRBV7-6 | 15
TGTGCCAGCAGCTTGGGACTAGCGGCGAACACCGGGGAGCTGTTTTTT | CASSLGLAANTGELFF | TRBJ2-2 | few | TRBD2 | TRBV5-5 | 16
TGTGCCAGCAGCTTAGGGACTAGCGGAGGGAGAGAGACCCAGTACTTC | CASSLGTSGGRETQYF | TRBJ2-5 | once | TRBD2 | TRBV7-8 | 16
TGCGCCAGCAGCCCGAACAGGATAGGCTACAATGAGCAGTTCTTC | CASSPNRIGYNEQFF | TRBJ2-1 | NA | NA | TRBV4-1 | 15
TGTGCCAGCAGTTCGAACGGTCAGGTTAATTCACCCCTCCACTTT | CASSSNGQVNSPLHF | TRBJ1-6 | NA | NA | TRBV6-5 | 15
TGTGCCAGTAGCCCTCTAGCGGGGGCCCTCGGGGATGAGCAGTTCTTC | CASSPLAGALGDEQFF | TRBJ2-1 | NA | TRBD2 | TRBV19 | 16
TGTGCCAGCAGCACGGGACCCTTGACTGGCACGACTAATGAAAAACTGTTTTTT | CASSTGPLTGTTNEKLFF | TRBJ1-4 | NA | NA | TRBV21-1 | 18
TGCGCCAGCAGTTCCGGGGGAGCAGATACGCAGTATTTT | CASSSGGADTQYF | TRBJ2-3 | NA | NA | TRBV10-1 | 13
TGCGCCAGCAGCCAAGGTGGACTGATCAGCACAGATACGCAGTATTTT | CASSQGGLISTDTQYF | TRBJ2-3 | once | NA | TRBV4-3 | 16
TGCGCCAGCAGTGGGTCCGCCGGCGACGAGCAGTACTTC | CASSGSAGDEQYF | TRBJ2-7 | NA | NA | TRBV5-1 | 13
TGTGCCAGCAGTTACTCTGGAGCGGGGGCCTACGAGCAGTACTTC | CASSYSGAGAYEQYF | TRBJ2-7 | NA | TRBD2 | TRBV6-2/TRBV6-3 | 15
TGCGCCAGCAGCTGGGCGGGACAGGGGGCAGAGGAGCAGTACTTC | CASSWAGQGAEEQYF | TRBJ2-7 | NA | TRBD1 | TRBV5-1 | 15
TGCAGTGCCAGTGAGGCAGGGGCCTACTACGAGCAGTACTTC | CSASEAGAYYEQYF | TRBJ2-7 | once | NA | TRBV20-1 | 14
TGTGCCAGCAGTTTCGGGACACAGAACACCGGGGAGCTGTTTTTT | CASSFGTQNTGELFF | TRBJ2-2 | NA | NA | TRBV3-1/TRBV3-2 | 15
TGTGCCAGCAGTGGAGGGGCAGGTAATAGCAATCAGCCCCAGCATTTT | CASSGGAGNSNQPQHF | TRBJ1-5 | NA | NA | TRBV2 | 16
TGTGCCAGCAGTCCGATCCAGGGAAGGAGAGAGCAGTACTTC | CASSPIQGRREQYF | TRBJ2-7 | NA | NA | TRBV6-2/TRBV6-3 | 14
TGTGCCAGCAGCAATACCGGGACTACCACAGATACGCAGTATTTT | CASSNTGTTTDTQYF | TRBJ2-3 | NA | TRBD2 | TRBV6-2/TRBV6-3 | 15
TGTGCCAGCAGCTTAGTAGGTGGGGGGCTTGCAGATACGCAGTATTTT | CASSLVGGGLADTQYF | TRBJ2-3 | NA | NA | TRBV7-2 | 16
TGTGCCAGCAGTTCGGGGCCCGTCTATGGCTACACCTTC | CASSSGPVYGYTF | TRBJ1-2 | NA | NA | TRBV6-5 | 13
TGCGCCAGCAGCCCGACAGCCCTCAACTATGGCTACACCTTC | CASSPTALNYGYTF | TRBJ1-2 | NA | NA | TRBV5-1 | 14
TGTGCCTGGAGTCGGAGGGACGAGCAGTACTTC | CAWSRRDEQYF | TRBJ2-7 | NA | NA | TRBV30 | 11
TGTGCCAGTATGTTTAGCGGGAGGGTGAACACCGGGGAGCTGTTTTTT | CASMFSGRVNTGELFF | TRBJ2-2 | few | TRBD2 | TRBV19 | 16
TGTGCCAGCAGCTTGGCAGTAGGGAACAGCGGCTACACCTTC | CASSLAVGNSGYTF | TRBJ1-2 | NA | NA | TRBV5-4 | 14